Reported below is one TCR beta chain. Its antigen is unknown. There are no base qualities to consult, and no much larger clone falls within one base. The label giving this sample's time point can be read as: persistent/refractory GD, antithyroid drugs over 5 years with positive TRAb. For both TCR sequencing and RNA sequencing, RNA was extracted from PBMCs using TRIzol. The diagnosis of Graves' disease followed American Thyroid Association guidelines. Patients for the study were recruited at an endocrinology department in Xi'an, China. Each patient gave roughly 10 milliliters of peripheral blood, collected in an EDTA anticoagulant tube. Ficoll Paque Plus density gradient separation was used to isolate PBMCs, and no further T cell sorting was done. An Agilent 2100 Bioanalyzer and agarose gel were used to check RNA quality, while a NanoDrop 2000 measured RNA concentration. Receptor amplification or capture employed multiplex PCR. Sequenced on an Illumina HiSeq 4000. To build TCR beta libraries, CDR3 regions were amplified by Arm-PCR using iRepertoire HTBI primers. Before sequencing, the PCR products went through gel purification. The authors' analysis ran thus. Gene usage analysis of CDR3 amino acid clonotypes used the roughly 60 TRBV and some 13 TRBJ segments found across samples. COPE and FqMerger were used to merge the filtered high-quality paired reads into contigs. BLAST was used to align contigs to IMGT TRBV, TRBD and TRBJ reference genes, and CDR3 was defined according to IMGT. Any clonotype with a frequency above 0.1% was classified as a highly expanded clone. Shannon entropy served as the measure of repertoire diversity, while the Gini coefficient captured V-J evenness. Clonotypes shared by more than one individual were considered public. TCRdb passed the public sequencing reads through fastp at Q25 and MiXCR, retaining productive beta sequences. Under each unique CDR3 protein, matching rows form one entry showing the most common genes and DNA. What appears here as the V and J calls and clone size reflects TCRdb's work, not the paper's. This sample is represented by around 460,000 distinct CDR3 sequences; 22% of them were singletons. The biggest ten clones account for 10% to 15% of the sample.

Sequences SGHDT (CDR1) and YYEEEE (CDR2) are obtained from the germline V gene. Inclusive of the bounding cysteine and phenylalanine, the CDR3 is 15 residues long. Only the CDR3 region is kept as DNA, spanning 45 bases read in frame from base 1. V is pared back by 1 base and J by 1 base, with 11 bases lying between the germline termini. The data were obtained in a study of regulatory T cells in long-lasting Graves disease (dated by TCRdb to the early 2020s). For the wider study: Persistent Graves' disease meant more than 5 years of antithyroid drug treatment with TSH receptor autoantibodies that stayed positive. The study was conducted in China and was registered as a clinical trial. On average, persistent Graves' disease patients in the clinical cohort had been on antithyroid drugs for about 10 years. A total of roughly 35 samples underwent TCR sequencing, from about 13 patients with persistent Graves' disease and 20 patients with newly diagnosed Graves' disease. Peripheral blood TCR sequencing and RNA sequencing compared persistent Graves' disease patients with newly diagnosed Graves' disease patients.

Here is what the overall study found, with its caveats: Because the primary lesion, thyroid tissue, could not be accessed, the study looked at peripheral blood alone. Preferential use of TRBV28, TRBJ1-2 and TRBJ2-5 was observed in persistent disease, whereas TRBV20-1 and TRBJ2-1 were favored in newly diagnosed disease. Persistent Graves' disease patients showed lower TCR Shannon entropy and fewer highly expanded clones than newly diagnosed patients, suggesting clonal expansion. Only the TCR beta chain was sequenced and analyzed. The authors acknowledged the small sample size as a limitation that may reduce accuracy. Patients with persistent disease shared more public clonotypes (around 3,000) than newly diagnosed patients did (nearly 1,000).

The chain was built from TRBV5-6 and TRBJ1-1; the D segment could be TRBD1, given 5 matching bases. The material sequenced was peripheral blood mononuclear cells (PBMCs), taken when the disease was refractory, from a patient treated with antithyroid drugs. This clonotype originated in a female donor with Graves disease. The CDR3 reads as follows: CASSLLTTGNTEAFF. Read as DNA, the sequence is TGTGCCAGCAGCTTGTTGACTACAGGGAACACTGAAGCTTTCTTT.